These 9 T cell receptor beta chains share one sample of origin, sequenced in a study of shared clonotypes between healthy human individuals. Produced via immunoSEQ multiplex PCR; TCRdb's table is partial and in-frame only. In the table there are more than 2 million clones, around 93% of which are singletons. As defined, naive CD8 cells were CD45RO-negative and positively selected for CCR7, with terminally differentiated effector memory CD45RA+ cells excluded. The sequenced material came from naive CD8+ T cells from PBMCs. The receptors originated from a man between 18 and 35 years old in good health. Some clones in this sample may be carry-over from other donors' samples.

The chain employs TRBV5-1 and TRBJ1-4; unclear D gene. The germline gives CDR1 SGHRS, CDR2 YFSETQ. This CDR3 is built from 13 residues. The ends were cut back, 0 bases at V and 8 bases at J, with 8 bases in the middle. CDR3 amino acids: CASSLDTEEKLFF. The CDR3 region has the DNA TGCGCCAGCAGCTTGGACACCGAGGAAAAACTGTTTTTT.

This clone was seen only once. The gene calls are TRBV19 and TRBJ2-7; possibly TRBD2 for D (6 bases). Germline V gene data show CDR1 as LNHDA and CDR2 as SQIVND (reference sequence). This CDR3 comprises 15 residues. Trimming shortened V by 1 base and J by 5 bases, and 15 bases separated the two germline ends. CDR3 amino acids: CASSIGAGRIHEQYF. The CDR3 bases are TGTGCCAGTAGTATAGGCGCGGGAAGGATCCACGAGCAGTACTTC. Using reference TRBV19 and TRBJ2-7 for the parts outside the CDR3, the full variable domain is DGGITQSPKYLFRKEGQNVTLSCEQNLNHDAMYWYRQDPGQGLRLIYYSQIVNDFQKGDIAEGYSVSREKKESFPLTVTSAQKNPTAFYLCASSIGAGRIHEQYFGPGTRLTVT.

The rearrangement uses TRBV9 and TRBJ2-1; D may correspond to TRBD1 or TRBD2 (5 bases each). V was clipped by 4 bases and J by 7 bases, with 18 bases between them. The CDR3 runs to 15 residues. Germline CDR1 SGDLS, CDR2 YYNGEE. Here the CDR3 reads CASSRLGDEKNEQFF. DNA for the CDR3: TGTGCCAGCAGCCGCCTGGGGGACGAAAAGAATGAGCAGTTCTTC.

J is TRBJ2-1 and V is TRBV4-2; 7 nucleotides match TRBD2. The CDR3 is 17 residues long. J was trimmed by 8 bases and V by 0 bases; bases with no gene match: 13. Germline V lookup: CDR1 LGHNA, CDR2 YNFKEQ. The DNA of the CDR3 is TGTGCCAGCAGCCAAGAGCAAGTGGGAGGGAGGGAATATGAGCAGTTCTTC. It translates to CASSQEQVGGREYEQFF.

The chain couples TRBV11-2 to TRBJ2-1; tentative D call: TRBD2 (6 bases). The germline V gene has CDR1 SGHAT and CDR2 FQNNGV. CDR3 length equals 17 residues. Trimming left V 7 bases short and J 8 bases short, with 27 bases between. In nucleotides, the CDR3 is TGTGCCAGCACCAACCAACTTAGCGGACTCCCGGCCCATGAGCAGTTCTTC. Residues: CASTNQLSGLPAHEQFF.

The CDR3 region is CASSENRGQIYEQYF. The CDR3 DNA is TGTGCCAGCAGTGAAAACAGGGGCCAAATTTACGAGCAGTACTTC. V is TRBV6-4 and J is TRBJ2-7; 7 nucleotides agree with TRBD1. V gave up 3 bases and J gave up 4 bases; unmatched junction bases: 9. The CDR3 has 15 residues. Germline lookup yields CDR1 MRHNA and CDR2 SNTAGT.

The chain combines TRBV27 with TRBJ2-7; 12 bases fit TRBD1. This CDR3 is built from 16 residues. After removal of 4 bases from V and 5 bases from J, the junction contained 9 bases not matched to a gene. The V gene's germline CDR1 is MNHEY and CDR2 SMNVEV (reference sequence). CDR3 bases: TGTGCCAGCAGTTCCTCCGCGGGGGACAGGGGGCACGAGCAGTACTTC. Protein: CASSSSAGDRGHEQYF.

The J gene is TRBJ2-7, the V gene TRBV2, with 7 positions matching TRBD2. The V segment lost 6 bases and the J segment 0 bases; nucleotides outside the gene matches: 5. From germline, CDR1 is SNHLY and CDR2 FYNNEI. The CDR3 has 14 amino acids. Written as DNA, the CDR3 is TGTGCCAGCAGGGTCGCTAGCGGCTCCTACGAGCAGTACTTC. Protein product: CASRVASGSYEQYF.

The V call is TRBV7-9, the J call TRBJ2-7, with TRBD1 identical over 7 bases. This CDR3 has 12 amino acids. In germline, CDR1 is SEHNR, CDR2 FQNEAQ (reference sequence). The V and J ends lost 5 bases and 6 bases, in that order; junction bases with no gene match: 4. The CDR3 region is CASSPTGAEQYF. CDR3 nucleotide sequence: TGTGCCAGCAGCCCCACAGGGGCCGAGCAGTACTTC.